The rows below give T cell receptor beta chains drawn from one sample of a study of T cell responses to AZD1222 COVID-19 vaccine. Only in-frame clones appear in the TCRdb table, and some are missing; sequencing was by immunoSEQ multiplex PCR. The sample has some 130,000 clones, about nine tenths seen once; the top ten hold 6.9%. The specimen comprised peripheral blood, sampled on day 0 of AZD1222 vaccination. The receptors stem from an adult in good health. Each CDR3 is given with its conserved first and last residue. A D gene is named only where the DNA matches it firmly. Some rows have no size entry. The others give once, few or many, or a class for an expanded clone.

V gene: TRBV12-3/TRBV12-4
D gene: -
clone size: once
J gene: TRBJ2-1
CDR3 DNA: TGTGCCAGCAGTTTATACGGGGACAATGAGCAGTTCTTC
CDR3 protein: CASSLYGDNEQFF

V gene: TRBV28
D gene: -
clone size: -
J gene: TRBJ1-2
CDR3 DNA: TGTGCCAGCAGTCCCTCAGAAAGGGGAAGGGATGGCTACACCTTC
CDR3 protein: CASSPSERGRDGYTF

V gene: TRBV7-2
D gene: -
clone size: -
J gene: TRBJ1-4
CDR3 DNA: TGTGCCAGCAGCATCGAGGGGGGGAATGAAAAACTGTTTTTT
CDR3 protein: CASSIEGGNEKLFF

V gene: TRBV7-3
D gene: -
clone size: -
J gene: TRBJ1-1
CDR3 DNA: TGTGCCAGCAGCTTAACGACAAGCGAAAACACTGAAGCTTTCTTT
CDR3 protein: CASSLTTSENTEAFF

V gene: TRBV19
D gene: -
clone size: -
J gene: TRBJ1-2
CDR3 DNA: TGTGCCAGTTCGGACGGGGTTAACTATGGCTACACCTTC
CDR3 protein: CASSDGVNYGYTF

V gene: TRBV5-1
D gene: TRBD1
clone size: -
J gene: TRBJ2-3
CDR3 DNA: TGCGCCAGCAGCTTGACAGGGGATTTATCGGATACGCAGTATTTT
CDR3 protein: CASSLTGDLSDTQYF

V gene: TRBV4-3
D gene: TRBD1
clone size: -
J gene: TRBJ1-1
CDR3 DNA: TGCGCCAGCAGCCGGATGACAGGGATCGGAACTGAAGCTTTCTTT
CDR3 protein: CASSRMTGIGTEAFF

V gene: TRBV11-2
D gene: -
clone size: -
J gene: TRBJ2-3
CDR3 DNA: TGTGCCAGCAGCTTAGTAGGAGGGGGGGGCGGCACAGATACGCAGTATTTT
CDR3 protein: CASSLVGGGGGTDTQYF

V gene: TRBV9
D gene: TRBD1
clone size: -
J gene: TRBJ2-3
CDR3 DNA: TGTGCCAGCAGCGTAACACAGGGGTTAGATACGCAGTATTTT
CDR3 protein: CASSVTQGLDTQYF

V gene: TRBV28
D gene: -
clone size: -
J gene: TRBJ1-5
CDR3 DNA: TGTGCCAGTCTGTTGGGAGTTTATCAGCCCCAGCATTTT
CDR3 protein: CASLLGVYQPQHF

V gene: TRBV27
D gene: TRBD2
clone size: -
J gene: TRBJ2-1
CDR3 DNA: TGTGCCAGCAGTTTATCGCGGGGGGGCATTGAGCAGTTCTTC
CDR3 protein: CASSLSRGGIEQFF

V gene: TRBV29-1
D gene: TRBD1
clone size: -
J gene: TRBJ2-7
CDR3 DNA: TGCAGCGTAGCTAAGGGACAGAGCTACGAGCAGTACTTC
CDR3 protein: CSVAKGQSYEQYF

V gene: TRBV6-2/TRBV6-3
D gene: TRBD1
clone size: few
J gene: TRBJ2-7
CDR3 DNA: TGTGCCAGCAGTTACCTGGGACAGGGGACCTACGAGCAGTACTTC
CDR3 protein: CASSYLGQGTYEQYF

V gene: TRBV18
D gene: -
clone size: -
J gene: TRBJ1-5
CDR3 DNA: TGTGCCAGCTCACCGCAAATGCAGAGCGGGGTTGGCGATCAGCCCCAGCATTTT
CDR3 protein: CASSPQMQSGVGDQPQHF

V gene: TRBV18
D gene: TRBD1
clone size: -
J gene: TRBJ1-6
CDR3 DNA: TGTGCCAGCTCACCGGGACAGGGGGCAAATGGTAATTCACCCCTCCACTTT
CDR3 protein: CASSPGQGANGNSPLHF

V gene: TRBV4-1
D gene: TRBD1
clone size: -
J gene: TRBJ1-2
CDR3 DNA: TGCGCCAGCAGCCGACCAACAGGGGAGGAGGGCTACACCTTC
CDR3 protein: CASSRPTGEEGYTF

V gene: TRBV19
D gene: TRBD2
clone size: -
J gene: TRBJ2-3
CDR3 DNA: TGTGCCAGTAGTTCCGACGATAGCGGGGGACTCCTCAGCACAGATACGCAGTATTTT
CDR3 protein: CASSSDDSGGLLSTDTQYF

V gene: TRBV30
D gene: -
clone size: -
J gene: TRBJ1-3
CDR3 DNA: TGTGCCTGGACAGGAGGGTCTGGAAACACCATATATTTT
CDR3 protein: CAWTGGSGNTIYF

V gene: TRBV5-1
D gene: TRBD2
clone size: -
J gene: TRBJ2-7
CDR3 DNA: TGCGCCAGCAGCTTGGCCACGCTAGCGGGGAACTCCTACGAGCAGTACTTC
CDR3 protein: CASSLATLAGNSYEQYF

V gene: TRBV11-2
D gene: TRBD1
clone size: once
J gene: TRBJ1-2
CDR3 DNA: TGTGCCAGCAGCTTTAGGTTCCTGGACAGGTTGGGAAACTATGGCTACACCTTC
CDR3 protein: CASSFRFLDRLGNYGYTF

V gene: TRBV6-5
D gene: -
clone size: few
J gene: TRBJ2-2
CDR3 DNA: TGTGCCTCCCGGGGCGCGAACACCGGGGAGCTGTTTTTT
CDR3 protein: CASRGANTGELFF

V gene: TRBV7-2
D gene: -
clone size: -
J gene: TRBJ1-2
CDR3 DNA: TGTGCCAGCAGCTTAGGATTCTCTGGGAACTATGGCTACACCTTC
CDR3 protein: CASSLGFSGNYGYTF

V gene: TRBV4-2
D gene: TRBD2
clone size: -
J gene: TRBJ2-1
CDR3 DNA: TGTGCCAGCAGTCCCGGATGGGCTAGCGGGGGGGCCAGTGTCCCGTTCTTC
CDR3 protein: CASSPGWASGGASVPFF

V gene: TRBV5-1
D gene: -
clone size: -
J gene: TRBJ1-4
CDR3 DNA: TGCGCCAGCAGCTTGGGACAGTTTACTAATGAAAAACTGTTTTTT
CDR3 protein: CASSLGQFTNEKLFF

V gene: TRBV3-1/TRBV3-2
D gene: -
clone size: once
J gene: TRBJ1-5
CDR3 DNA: TGTGCCAGCAGCCAAGAATCCGGTGACTGGGGTCAGCCCCAGCATTTT
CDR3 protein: CASSQESGDWGQPQHF

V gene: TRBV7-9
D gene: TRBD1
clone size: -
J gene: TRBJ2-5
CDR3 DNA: TGTGCCAGCAGCTTAGGCCTGGGGGACAGGGGGCGAGAGACCCAGTACTTC
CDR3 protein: CASSLGLGDRGRETQYF

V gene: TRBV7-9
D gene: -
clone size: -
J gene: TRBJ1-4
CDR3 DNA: TGTGCCAGCAGCTCCCAGTCGTCAACTAATGAAAAACTGTTTTTT
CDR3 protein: CASSSQSSTNEKLFF

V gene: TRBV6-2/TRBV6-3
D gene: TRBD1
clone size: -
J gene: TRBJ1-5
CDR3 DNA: TGTGCCAGCAGTTACTCAATGGGACAGGGGGTTAGCAATCAGCCCCAGCATTTT
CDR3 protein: CASSYSMGQGVSNQPQHF

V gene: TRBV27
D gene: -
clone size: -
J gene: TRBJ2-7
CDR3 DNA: TGTGCCAGCAGTTTACAGGGGAGCGAGGAGCAGTACTTC
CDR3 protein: CASSLQGSEEQYF

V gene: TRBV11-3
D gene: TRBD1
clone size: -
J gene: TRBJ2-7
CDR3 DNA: TGTGCCAGCAGCCAAAAGGACAGGTTAAACGAGCAGTACTTC
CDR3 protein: CASSQKDRLNEQYF

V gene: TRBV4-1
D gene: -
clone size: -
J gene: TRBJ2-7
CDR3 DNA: TGCGCCAGCAGCCAAGATCACAGACTCTCCTACGAGCAGTACTTC
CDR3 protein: CASSQDHRLSYEQYF

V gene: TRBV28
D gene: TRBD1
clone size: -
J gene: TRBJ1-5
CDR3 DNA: TGTGCCAGCAGTTATACACAGGGGGCCTATCAGCCCCAGCATTTT
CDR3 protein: CASSYTQGAYQPQHF

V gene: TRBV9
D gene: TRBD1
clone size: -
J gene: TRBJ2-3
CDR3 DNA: TGTGCCAGCAGCGTTCAGGGGGAAGATACGCAGTATTTT
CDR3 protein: CASSVQGEDTQYF

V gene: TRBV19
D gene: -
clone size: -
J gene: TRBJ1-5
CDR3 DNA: TGTGCCAGTAGTATTGCCTTACAGCCCCAGCATTTT
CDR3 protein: CASSIALQPQHF

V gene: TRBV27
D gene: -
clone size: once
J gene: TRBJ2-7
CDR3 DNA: TGTGCCAGCAGTTTTCAGGGTGACTACGAGCAGTACTTC
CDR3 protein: CASSFQGDYEQYF

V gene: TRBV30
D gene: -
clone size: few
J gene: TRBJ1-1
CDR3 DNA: TGTGCCTGGACCCTCGGGGTGCACACTGAAGCTTTCTTT
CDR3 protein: CAWTLGVHTEAFF

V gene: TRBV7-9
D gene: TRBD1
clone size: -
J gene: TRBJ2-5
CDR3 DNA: TGTGCCAGCAGCTTAGGGACAGGGGGCGTCGAGACCCAGTACTTC
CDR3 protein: CASSLGTGGVETQYF

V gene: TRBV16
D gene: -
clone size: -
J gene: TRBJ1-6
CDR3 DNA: TGTGCCAGCAGCCAAGAAGCATCAACCCTCCACTTT
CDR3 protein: CASSQEASTLHF

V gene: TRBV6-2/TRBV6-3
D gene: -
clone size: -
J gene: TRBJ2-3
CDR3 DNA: TGTGCCAGCAGTTACCACCCCGATACGCAGTATTTT
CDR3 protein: CASSYHPDTQYF

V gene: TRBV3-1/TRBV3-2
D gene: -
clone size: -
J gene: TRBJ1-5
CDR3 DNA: TGTGCCAGCAGCCAAGTTGTCGGGGTCCACCAGCCCCAGCATTTT
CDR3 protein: CASSQVVGVHQPQHF

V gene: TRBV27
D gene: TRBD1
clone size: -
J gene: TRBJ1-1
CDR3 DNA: TGTGCCAGCAGTTTCAGGGGGGGGCTGGAGACTGAAGCTTTCTTT
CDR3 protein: CASSFRGGLETEAFF

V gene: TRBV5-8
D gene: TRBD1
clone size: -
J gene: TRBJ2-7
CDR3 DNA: TGTGCCAGCAGCTTCCGGGACAGGGCCCCCTACGAGCAGTACTTC
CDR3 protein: CASSFRDRAPYEQYF

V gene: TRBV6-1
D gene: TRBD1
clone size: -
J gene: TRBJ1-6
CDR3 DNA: TGTGCCAGCAGTGAGCTACCGACAGGGTCCTATAATTCACCCCTCCACTTT
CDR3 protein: CASSELPTGSYNSPLHF